The next 31 T cell receptor beta chains were all read from a single sample in a study of cytomegalovirus exposure and HLA in healthy donors listed by TCRdb under 2017. Libraries were constructed by the immunoSEQ multiplex PCR assay. For the multiplex PCR, a mixture combining 60 forward primers for TCR Vbeta segments and 13 reverse primers for TCR Jbeta segments was used. In TCRdb, the immuneACCESS table is reduced to in-frame sequences with V and J assigned. These tables do not hold every clone; where another copy was compared, an unresolved V gene accounts for under half, and the others remain unexplained. Here the sample has some 180,000 clones; about 78% occur a single time. The top ten hold less than 3.5% of the sample. The sample taken for sequencing was PBMCs. All receptors come from a woman aged 25 to 39 in good health and CMV-seronegative.

In this sample, this clone turned up once. The V and J genes are TRBV5-1 and TRBJ2-7; TRBD1 agrees at 8 bases. V shed 3 bases, J shed 3 bases, and the junction held 8 bases outside the gene matches. From germline, CDR1 is SGHRS and CDR2 YFSETQ. The CDR3 is 15 amino acids. In DNA form, the CDR3 reads TGCGCCAGCAGCTCATCGACAGGGGAGCTCTACGAGCAGTACTTC. It yields the protein CASSSSTGELYEQYF.

The chain is built from TRBV5-1 and TRBJ1-1; 8 bases match TRBD1. Germline loops: CDR1 SGHRS, CDR2 YFSETQ. V lost 7 bases, J lost 1 base, and 0 bases stayed unmatched. There are 12 residues in the CDR3. The CDR3 nucleotides read TGCGCCAGCGGGACAGGGAACACTGAAGCTTTCTTT. Translating it yields CASGTGNTEAFF.

V gene TRBV29-1 combines with J gene TRBJ1-1; 10 bases align to TRBD1. CDR3 length equals 14 residues. V shed 6 bases and J 5 bases; nucleotides not matched to a gene: 9. From germline, CDR1 is SQVTM and CDR2 ANQGSEA. CDR3 sequence reads: CSVVPGQGWTEAFF. The CDR3 bases are TGCAGCGTAGTTCCGGGACAGGGGTGGACTGAAGCTTTCTTT.

The chain has TRBV4-1 and TRBJ2-3; 10 bases fit TRBD2. Germline assignment: CDR1 MGHRA and CDR2 YSYEKL. This CDR3 is built from 15 residues. With 4 bases clipped from V and 13 bases from J, the junction kept 14 bases outside the gene matches. For the CDR3, the DNA is TGCGCCAGCAGCCTCAATAGCGGGGGGCCTAACTTTAAGTATTTT. This encodes CASSLNSGGPNFKYF.

This chain uses TRBV5-1 with TRBJ2-7, with 8 bases lining up with TRBD1. CDR3 length equals 13 residues. Germline CDR1 SGHRS, CDR2 YFSETQ. Trimming cost V 4 bases and J 5 bases; bases outside gene matches: 5. The CDR3 coding sequence is TGCGCCAGCAGCCTGTTACAGGGGGACGAGCAGTACTTC. Residues: CASSLLQGDEQYF.

V and J are TRBV5-1 and TRBJ2-7, with D possibly being TRBD1 (6 bases). V was trimmed by 3 bases and J by 6 bases, leaving 16 bases between them. CDR1 and CDR2 from the germline V gene are SGHRS and YFSETQ. The CDR3 length is 14 residues. CDR3 region: CASSYMGHQSEQYF. The DNA for the CDR3 is TGCGCCAGCAGCTATATGGGACATCAATCCGAGCAGTACTTC.

The chain joins TRBV6-5 to TRBJ2-1, with D hard to call. Looked up from germline, CDR1 is MNHEY and CDR2 is SVGAGI. Trimming removed 4 bases at V and 0 bases at J, with 7 bases between. The CDR3 has 14 residues. CDR3 amino acids: CASSLLSSYNEQFF. CDR3 sequence (DNA): TGTGCCAGCAGTTTACTTAGCTCCTACAATGAGCAGTTCTTC.

CDR3 amino acids: CASRVGGMQPQHF. The CDR3 DNA sequence: TGTGCCAGCAGGGTCGGGGGAATGCAGCCCCAGCATTTT. The chain carries TRBV28 and TRBJ1-5, with D possibly TRBD1 on 5 matching bases. Trimming pared 6 bases from V and 7 bases from J, leaving 13 bases between. This CDR3 contains 13 residues. The germline V gene has CDR1 MDHEN and CDR2 SYDVKM.

The rearrangement joins TRBV18 to TRBJ2-3, with a possible D match to TRBD2 (6 bases). V was trimmed by 0 bases and J by 11 bases, leaving 15 bases between them. The CDR3 loop spans 14 amino acids. Germline V gives CDR1 KGHSH, CDR2 LQKENI. The CDR3 is CASSPPTSNGGQYF. CDR3 coding DNA: TGTGCCAGCTCACCACCGACGTCAAACGGGGGGCAGTATTTT.

J is TRBJ2-1 and V is TRBV18; 9 bases line up with TRBD2. The CDR3 is 16 residues long. Germline CDR1 is KGHSH and CDR2 is LQKENI. Losses at the gene ends were 1 base for V and 7 bases for J; bases not matched to a gene: 8. The CDR3 nucleotides are TGTGCCAGCTCACCACGACTAGCGGTCGTAAGGAATGAGCAGTTCTTC. Translated: CASSPRLAVVRNEQFF.

V and J are TRBV15 and TRBJ1-2, with D tentatively TRBD1 (6 bases). V lost 0 bases and J lost 2, with 19 bases in between. This CDR3 has 18 residues. Germline loops: CDR1 LNHNV, CDR2 YYDKDF (reference sequence). CDR3 amino acids: CATSREKGGGLVNYGYTF. In DNA form, the CDR3 reads TGTGCCACCAGCAGAGAAAAGGGGGGAGGGCTGGTCAACTATGGCTACACCTTC.

V is TRBV18 and J is TRBJ1-5; D is unclear. The CDR3 sequence is 15 residues long. Trimming left V 1 base short and J 5 bases short, with 12 bases between. Germline V lookup: CDR1 KGHSH, CDR2 LQKENI. The CDR3 is CASSPLRGSDQPQHF. The CDR3 region has the DNA TGTGCCAGCTCACCACTGCGAGGGTCCGATCAGCCCCAGCATTTT.

For this clone: The junction and the germline gene differ at one end; a read error may be behind it. The rearrangement uses TRBV19 and TRBJ1-2; possibly TRBD1 for D (6 bases). CDR1 is LNHDA, CDR2 SQIVND, per germline (reference sequence). CDR3 length equals 13 residues. CDR3 amino acids: CASTTGRGYGYPF. CDR3 bases: TGTGCCAGTACGACAGGTCGGGGTTATGGCTACCCCTTC.

This clone occurred once. The chain links TRBV10-3 to TRBJ2-3; TRBD1 matches at 10 bases. CDR3 length: 13 amino acids. The germline CDR1 and CDR2 sequences are ENHRY and SYGVKD. Unmatched junction bases numbered 5, after V lost 10 bases and J lost 4 bases. The CDR3 here is CANGQGVADTQYF. For the CDR3, the DNA is TGTGCCAATGGACAGGGGGTTGCAGATACGCAGTATTTT.

This clone has just one count. This chain uses TRBV4-1 with TRBJ1-5, with D perhaps TRBD1 (5 bases). Germline CDR1 and CDR2: MGHRA and YSYEKL. V dropped 1 base and J dropped 6 bases, with 10 bases sitting between them. This CDR3 spans 14 amino acids. This chain's CDR3 is CASSQVGLAQPQHF. The CDR3 DNA reads TGCGCCAGCAGCCAAGTGGGACTGGCTCAGCCCCAGCATTTT.

This clone showed up just once. V and J are TRBV5-6 and TRBJ2-7; TRBD1 matches at 11 bases. Germline V gives CDR1 SGHDT, CDR2 YYEEEE. Losses at the gene ends were 4 bases for V and 3 bases for J; bases not matched to a gene: 6. The CDR3 spans 15 residues. CDR3 loop: CASSPGGQGGYEQYF. The CDR3 DNA follows: TGTGCCAGCAGCCCCGGGGGACAGGGGGGCTACGAGCAGTACTTC.

The chain joins TRBV4-1 to TRBJ2-1; D remains ambiguous. CDR1 MGHRA and CDR2 YSYEKL come from the germline V gene. The CDR3 runs 16 residues. The V gene lost 3 bases and the J gene lost 0 bases, with 12 bases spanning the gap. CDR3 loop: CASSHLDLVSYNEQFF. CDR3 nucleotide sequence: TGCGCCAGCAGCCACCTCGACTTGGTCTCCTACAATGAGCAGTTCTTC.

The rearrangement joins TRBV28 to TRBJ2-7, with D perhaps TRBD1 (6 bases). The CDR3 covers 11 residues. V dropped 5 bases and J dropped 6 bases, with 8 bases sitting between them. CDR1 is MDHEN and CDR2 is SYDVKM in the germline V gene. The CDR3 reads CASSRGFEQYF. The CDR3 DNA reads TGTGCCAGCAGTAGGGGGTTCGAGCAGTACTTC.

The count of this clone is one. One end of the junction fails to match germline, which may point to a read error. The chain links TRBV7-7 to TRBJ2-5; D is possibly TRBD1 (5 bases). Germline values: CDR1 SSHAT, CDR2 FNYEAQ (reference sequence). CDR3 length: 12 residues. The CDR3 region is CASSPQGETQYF. The CDR3 DNA sequence: TGTGCTAGCAGCCCCCAGGGAGAGACCCAGTACTTC.

The chain combines TRBV19 with TRBJ2-1; 7 positions match TRBD1. The germline CDR1 and CDR2 sequences are LNHDA and SQIVND (reference sequence). CDR3 length: 17 amino acids. V trimming: 6 bases; J trimming: 0 bases; junction bases outside the gene matches: 11. CDR3 loop: CASSPIGGLSSYNEQFF. The CDR3 DNA sequence: TGTGCCAGTAGCCCCATAGGGGGCTTAAGCTCCTACAATGAGCAGTTCTTC.

J is TRBJ1-2 and V is TRBV9; D unclear. V lost 0 bases, J lost 6 bases, and 9 bases lay in between. Germline V gene lookup returns CDR1 SGDLS and CDR2 YYNGEE. This CDR3 is 13 amino acids long. CDR3 protein: CASSVGGSDGYTF. Here the CDR3 DNA reads TGTGCCAGCAGCGTAGGTGGGAGCGATGGCTACACCTTC.

The chain couples TRBV5-6 to TRBJ2-1; weak D call: TRBD1 (6 bases). This CDR3 comprises 14 residues. The V gene lost 1 base and the J gene lost 5 bases, with 10 bases spanning the gap. Germline V CDR1 and CDR2: SGHDT, YYEEEE. This CDR3 is CASSLSGANNEQFF. Written as DNA, the CDR3 is TGTGCCAGCAGCTTGTCAGGGGCTAACAATGAGCAGTTCTTC.

The J gene is TRBJ2-1, the V gene TRBV7-9; possibly TRBD1 for D (6 bases). The CDR3 length is 11 residues. Trimming pared 7 bases from V and 8 bases from J, leaving 9 bases between. Germline CDR1 and CDR2: SEHNR and FQNEAQ (reference sequence). DNA for the CDR3: TGTGCCAGCAAACAGGGACATGAGCAGTTCTTC. Translation gives CASKQGHEQFF.

This chain joins TRBV10-3 and TRBJ2-1; 12 bases align to TRBD2. The CDR3 is 16 amino acids. After removal of 4 bases from V and 8 bases from J, the junction contained 9 bases not matched to a gene. Germline CDR1 reads ENHRY; CDR2 reads SYGVKD. DNA for the CDR3: TGTGCCATCAGTGTGAGACTAGCGGGAGAGAATGATGAGCAGTTCTTC. Its protein is CAISVRLAGENDEQFF.

The chain joins TRBV11-2 to TRBJ2-1, with a possible D match to TRBD2 (5 bases). The V end lost 5 bases, the J end lost 6 bases, and 11 bases lay between the germline ends. The CDR3 length is 13 residues. CDR1 SGHAT and CDR2 FQNNGV come from the germline V gene. As DNA, the CDR3 is TGTGCCAGCAGCATCTCCGGGGTCAATGAGCAGTTCTTC. It encodes CASSISGVNEQFF.

The chain links TRBV4-1 to TRBJ2-7; TRBD2 matches at 7 bases. The CDR3 covers 17 residues. V lost 4 bases, J lost 4 bases, and 16 bases stayed unmatched. From germline, CDR1 is MGHRA and CDR2 YSYEKL. The CDR3 sequence is CASSPFSRGLRFYEQYF. CDR3 bases: TGCGCCAGCAGCCCTTTCTCTCGGGGACTACGATTTTACGAGCAGTACTTC.

This rearrangement joins TRBV2 to TRBJ1-4; D is unresolved. This CDR3 has 13 amino acids. Germline values: CDR1 SNHLY, CDR2 FYNNEI. The V end was cut by 7 bases, the J end by 8 bases, with 14 bases between. The CDR3 DNA sequence: TGTGCCAGCATGCGTTGGTATGAGGAAAAACTGTTTTTT. Translated: CASMRWYEEKLFF.

V usage is TRBV7-3 and J usage is TRBJ1-1; possibly TRBD1 for D (5 bases). CDR1 is SGHTA, CDR2 FQGTGA, per germline. V was clipped by 5 bases and J by 1 base, with 11 bases between them. This CDR3 comprises 14 residues. CDR3 sequence reads: CASSPGLGNTEAFF. CDR3 bases: TGTGCCAGCAGCCCGGGACTCGGGAACACTGAAGCTTTCTTT.

The rearrangement links TRBV7-7 to TRBJ2-5, with D tentatively TRBD1 (6 bases). In germline, CDR1 is SSHAT, CDR2 FNYEAQ (reference sequence). This CDR3 has 13 amino acids. V was cut by 4 bases and J by 9 bases, with 15 bases left in between. The CDR3 protein is CASSSQGAGAQYF. Here the CDR3 DNA reads TGTGCCAGCAGCTCCCAGGGTGCAGGGGCCCAGTACTTC.

V is TRBV29-1 and J is TRBJ2-3; tentatively, D is TRBD2 (6 bases). The V end was cut by 5 bases, the J end by 0 bases, with 9 bases between. The CDR3 is made up of 13 amino acids. CDR1 SQVTM and CDR2 ANQGSEA come from the germline V gene. CDR3 region: CSVSGSSTDTQYF. As DNA, the CDR3 is TGCAGCGTTAGCGGGTCTAGCACAGATACGCAGTATTTT.

CDR3 DNA: TGTGCCAGTAACCCCCGGGACTCTCTCGAGCAGTACTTC. Translation gives CASNPRDSLEQYF. The chain recombines TRBV6-5 with TRBJ2-7; D perhaps matches TRBD2 (6 bases). V lost 9 bases and J lost 6, with 18 bases in between. CDR3 size: 13 residues. Germline CDR1 MNHEY, CDR2 SVGAGI.